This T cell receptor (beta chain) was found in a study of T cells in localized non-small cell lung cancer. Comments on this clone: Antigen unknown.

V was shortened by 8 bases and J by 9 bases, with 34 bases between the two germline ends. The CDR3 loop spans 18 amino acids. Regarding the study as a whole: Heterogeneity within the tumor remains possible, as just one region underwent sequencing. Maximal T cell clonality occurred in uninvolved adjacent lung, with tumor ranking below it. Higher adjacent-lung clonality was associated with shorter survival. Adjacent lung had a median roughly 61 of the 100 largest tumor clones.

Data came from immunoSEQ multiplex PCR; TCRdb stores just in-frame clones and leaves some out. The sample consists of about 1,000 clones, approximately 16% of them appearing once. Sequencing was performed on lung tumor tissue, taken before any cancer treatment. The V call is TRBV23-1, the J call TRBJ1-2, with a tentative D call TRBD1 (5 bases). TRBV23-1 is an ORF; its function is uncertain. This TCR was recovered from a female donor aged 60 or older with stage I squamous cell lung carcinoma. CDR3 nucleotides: TGCGCCAGCCAGTCCGGGTTTCCCAATAGGGCAGGTCGGGGGAGCTACACCTTC. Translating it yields CASQSGFPNRAGRGSYTF.